Listed below are T cell receptor beta chains from one sample, sequenced in a study of T-cell memory formation after mild COVID-19. One entry per CDR3 protein, called by TCRdb with MiXCR from the 5' RACE reads. This sample has 120,000 to 150,000 distinct CDR3 sequences, with about a fifth found just once. Sequencing used PBMCs or a T cell subset sorted from them (not recorded which). These receptors were taken from an adult woman who had mild COVID-19 (a few samples of this study predate the infection). Cell type and time point are not known. The CDR3 runs from the conserved cysteine through the conserved F or W. The D gene is left open where the match is weak. Only part of the rows carry a size: once, few, many, or a class if the clone is expanded.

len,abundance,j_gene,v_gene,d_gene,CDR3nt,CDR3aa
14,few,TRBJ2-7,TRBV18,.,TGTGCCAGCTCTCCACAGGGCTACGCCTACGAGCAGTACTTC,CASSPQGYAYEQYF
14,.,TRBJ1-2,TRBV5-1,.,TGCGCCAGCAGCTTGCACACCATCTCCTATGGCTACACCTTC,CASSLHTISYGYTF
13,.,TRBJ2-4,TRBV5-1,.,TGCGCCAGCAGCTTGTGGGGCAAAAACATTCAGTACTTC,CASSLWGKNIQYF
15,.,TRBJ1-2,TRBV5-1,.,TGCGCCAGCAGCTTGGCACTGGGGACTAACTATGGCTACACCTTC,CASSLALGTNYGYTF
15,few,TRBJ2-3,TRBV6-6,TRBD1,TGTGCCAGCAAGAGAGGGGGCCCTTTCACAGATACGCAGTATTTT,CASKRGGPFTDTQYF
18,.,TRBJ2-3,TRBV12-3/TRBV12-4,TRBD2,TGTGCCAGCACCACCTTTGGGGGTAGCGGGAGGGCCCAAGATACGCAGTATTTT,CASTTFGGSGRAQDTQYF
14,.,TRBJ1-6,TRBV3-1,.,TGTGCCAGCAGCCCCCTTCCGAGAAATTCACCCCTCCACTTT,CASSPLPRNSPLHF
14,.,TRBJ2-1,TRBV12-3/TRBV12-4,.,TGTGCCAGCAGCCGAACCGGGGACCACAATGAGCAGTTCTTC,CASSRTGDHNEQFF
15,.,TRBJ2-3,TRBV5-1,TRBD2,TGCGCCAGCAGCTTGGCGGTAGCGGGAGTAGATACGCAGTATTTT,CASSLAVAGVDTQYF
11,medium-sized,TRBJ2-3,TRBV5-1,.,TGTGCCAGCAGCTTAACAGATACGCAGTATTTT,CASSLTDTQYF
13,many,TRBJ2-3,TRBV3-1,.,TGTGCCAGCAGCCAAGGAGGCGCGGATACGCAGTATTTT,CASSQGGADTQYF
13,.,TRBJ2-7,TRBV12-3/TRBV12-4,.,TGTGCCAGCAGTAAGGACAGATCCTACGAGCAGTACTTC,CASSKDRSYEQYF
12,.,TRBJ2-1,TRBV7-9,.,TGTGCCAGCAGCTTAGAGTCCCATGAGCAGTTCTTC,CASSLESHEQFF
15,few,TRBJ2-1,TRBV5-1,.,TGCGCCAGCAGCTTGCCCATGACATACTACAATGAGCAGTTCTTC,CASSLPMTYYNEQFF
14,few,TRBJ2-2,TRBV7-3,TRBD1,TGTGCCAGCAGCCGGGACAGGGGGTCCGGGGAGCTGTTTTTT,CASSRDRGSGELFF
15,.,TRBJ1-2,TRBV7-2,.,TGTGCCAGCAGCCCTCCCCCGGGACGGAACTATGGCTACACCTTC,CASSPPPGRNYGYTF
13,few,TRBJ2-3,TRBV29-1,.,TGCAGCGTTGAGAGTTCCAGCACAGATACGCAGTATTTT,CSVESSSTDTQYF
13,few,TRBJ2-3,TRBV7-3,.,TGTGCCAGCAGCGACTACAGCACAGATACGCAGTATTTT,CASSDYSTDTQYF
14,many,TRBJ2-7,TRBV7-9,.,TGTGCCAGCAGCCCATCGGGGGCGAACTACGAGCAGTACTTC,CASSPSGANYEQYF
13,few,TRBJ1-4,TRBV5-1,.,TGCGCCAGCAGCCCCCAGGACGAGGCAGAACTGTTTTTT,CASSPQDEAELFF
17,.,TRBJ2-3,TRBV7-2,TRBD2,TGTGCCAGCAGCTTAGATGGGCTAGCGGTAATCACAGATACGCAGTATTTT,CASSLDGLAVITDTQYF
12,.,TRBJ2-7,TRBV7-2,.,TGTGCCAGCGGGACTTTATCCTACGAGCAGTACTTC,CASGTLSYEQYF
16,few,TRBJ2-3,TRBV4-2,.,TGTGCCAGCAGCCAAGATATCGCCAGCGGCACAGATACGCAGTATTTT,CASSQDIASGTDTQYF
13,.,TRBJ1-1,TRBV12-3/TRBV12-4,TRBD1,TGTGCCAGCAGTAGACAGGGCAACGCTGAAGCTTTCTTT,CASSRQGNAEAFF
14,many,TRBJ2-1,TRBV19,TRBD2,TGTGCCAGTAGTAGTAGCGGGGGGGTCAATGAGCAGTTCTTC,CASSSSGGVNEQFF
14,many,TRBJ1-2,TRBV5-1,.,TGTGCCAGCAGCTTAGAGGCAGGAAACTATGGCTACACCTTC,CASSLEAGNYGYTF
13,.,TRBJ2-7,TRBV5-1,.,TGCGCCAGCAGCTTGATGTTGGTCCACGAGCAGTACTTC,CASSLMLVHEQYF
17,few,TRBJ2-3,TRBV7-8,TRBD2,TGTGCCAGCAGCCCTTCACTACTAGCGGGAGAAGTAGATACGCAGTATTTT,CASSPSLLAGEVDTQYF
12,few,TRBJ1-2,TRBV7-9,.,TGTGCCAGCAGCCAGGAGTACTATGGCTACACCTTC,CASSQEYYGYTF
12,.,TRBJ1-5,TRBV7-2,.,TGTGCCAGCAGCTCCCCCGGGGCAACCCAGCATTTT,CASSSPGATQHF
17,.,TRBJ2-1,TRBV3-1,TRBD2,TGTGCCAGCAGCCAAGATCTGGTTAGCGGGGGTTACAATGAGCAGTTCTTC,CASSQDLVSGGYNEQFF
14,.,TRBJ1-2,TRBV7-2,.,TGTGCCAGCAGCTTCCAGGGGACCGGCTATGGCTACACCTTC,CASSFQGTGYGYTF
13,few,TRBJ1-1,TRBV16,.,TGTGCCAGCAGCCCCCGAGGAGTTACTGAAGCTTTCTTT,CASSPRGVTEAFF
14,.,TRBJ1-2,TRBV12-3/TRBV12-4,.,TGTGCCAGCAGTACCGGACGGGGCTTCTATGGCTACACCTTC,CASSTGRGFYGYTF
16,few,TRBJ2-3,TRBV20-1,TRBD2,TGCAGTGCTAGAGCTTCTAGCGGGGCTAGACCAGATACGCAGTATTTT,CSARASSGARPDTQYF
13,.,TRBJ1-1,TRBV12-3/TRBV12-4,TRBD1,TGTGCCAGTCGCGGCAGGGGGCTTACTGAAGCTTTCTTT,CASRGRGLTEAFF
15,.,TRBJ1-6,TRBV12-3/TRBV12-4,.,TGTGCCAGCAGCCGAACGCGGGACGGTTGGAAACCCCTCCACTTT,CASSRTRDGWKPLHF